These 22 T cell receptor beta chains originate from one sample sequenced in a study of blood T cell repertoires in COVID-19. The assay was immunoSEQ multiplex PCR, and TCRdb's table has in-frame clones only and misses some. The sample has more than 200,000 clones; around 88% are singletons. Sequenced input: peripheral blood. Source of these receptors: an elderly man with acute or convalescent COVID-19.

CDR3 protein: CASSPLTGELFF. The DNA for the CDR3 is TGTGCCAGCAGCCCGCTAACCGGGGAGCTGTTTTTT. The chain employs TRBV5-8 and TRBJ2-2; D is unclear. Germline CDR1 and CDR2: SGHTS and YDEGEE. The ends were cut back, 4 bases at V and 5 bases at J, with 6 bases in the middle. This CDR3 has 12 residues.

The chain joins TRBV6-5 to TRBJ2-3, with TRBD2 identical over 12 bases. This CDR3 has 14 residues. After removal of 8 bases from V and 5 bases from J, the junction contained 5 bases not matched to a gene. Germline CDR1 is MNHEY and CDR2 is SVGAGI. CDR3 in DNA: TGTGCCAGCTCCGGGACTAGCGGGTTAGATACGCAGTATTTT. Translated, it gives CASSGTSGLDTQYF.

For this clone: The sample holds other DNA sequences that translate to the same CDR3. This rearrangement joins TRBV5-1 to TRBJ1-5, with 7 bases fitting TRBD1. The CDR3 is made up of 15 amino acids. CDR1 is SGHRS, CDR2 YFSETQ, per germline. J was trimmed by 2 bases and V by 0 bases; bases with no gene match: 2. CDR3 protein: CASSLGQGGNQPQHF. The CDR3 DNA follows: TGCGCCAGCAGCTTGGGACAGGGCGGCAATCAGCCCCAGCATTTT.

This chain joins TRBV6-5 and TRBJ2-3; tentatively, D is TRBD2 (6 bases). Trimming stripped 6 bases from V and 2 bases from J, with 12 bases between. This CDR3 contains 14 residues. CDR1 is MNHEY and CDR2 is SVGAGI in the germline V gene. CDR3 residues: CASRLARDTDTQYF. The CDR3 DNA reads TGTGCCAGCAGACTAGCAAGAGACACAGATACGCAGTATTTT.

The CDR3 nucleotides read TGTGCCAGCAGCTTGAGGTCAGGGCTCGGCTATGGCTACACCTTC. It encodes CASSLRSGLGYGYTF. The chain couples TRBV5-6 to TRBJ1-2, with D tentatively TRBD1 (5 bases). Trimming cost V 1 base and J 4 bases, with 14 bases left between them. Germline V gene data show CDR1 as SGHDT and CDR2 as YYEEEE. The CDR3 contains 15 residues. The full variable domain, completed using reference TRBV5-6 and TRBJ1-2, is DAGVTQSPTHLIKTRGQQVTLRCSPKSGHDTVSWYQQALGQGPQFIFQYYEEEERQRGNFPDRFSGHQFPNYSSELNVNALLLGDSALYLCASSLRSGLGYGYTFGSGTRLTVV.

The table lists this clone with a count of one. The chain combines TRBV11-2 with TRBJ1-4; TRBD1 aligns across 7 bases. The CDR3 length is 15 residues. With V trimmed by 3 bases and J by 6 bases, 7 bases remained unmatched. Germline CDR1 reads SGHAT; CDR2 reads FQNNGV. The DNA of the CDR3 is TGTGCCAGCAGCTTTCAAGGGGGCGGCTATGAAAAACTGTTTTTT. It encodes CASSFQGGGYEKLFF.

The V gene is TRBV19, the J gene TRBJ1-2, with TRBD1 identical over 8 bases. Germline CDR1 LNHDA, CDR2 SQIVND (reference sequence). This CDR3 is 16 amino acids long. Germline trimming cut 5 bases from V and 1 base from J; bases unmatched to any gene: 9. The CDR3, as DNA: TGTGCCAGTAGTCTCGACCCGGGACAGGATAACTATGGCTACACCTTC. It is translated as CASSLDPGQDNYGYTF. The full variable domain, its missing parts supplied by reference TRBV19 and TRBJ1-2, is DGGITQSPKYLFRKEGQNVTLSCEQNLNHDAMYWYRQDPGQGLRLIYYSQIVNDFQKGDIAEGYSVSREKKESFPLTVTSAQKNPTAFYLCASSLDPGQDNYGYTFGSGTRLTVV.

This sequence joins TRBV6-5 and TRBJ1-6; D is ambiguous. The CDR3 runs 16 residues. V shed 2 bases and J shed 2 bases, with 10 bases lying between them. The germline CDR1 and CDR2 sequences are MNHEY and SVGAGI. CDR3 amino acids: CASSYDPGTYNSPLHF. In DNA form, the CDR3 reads TGTGCCAGCAGTTACGATCCGGGAACCTATAATTCACCCCTCCACTTT.

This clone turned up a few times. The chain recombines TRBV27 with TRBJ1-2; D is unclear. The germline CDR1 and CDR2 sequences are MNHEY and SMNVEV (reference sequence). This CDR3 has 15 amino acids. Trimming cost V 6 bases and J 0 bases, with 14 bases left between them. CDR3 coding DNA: TGTGCCAGCAGAACTCCGGGTGTCACTAACTATGGCTACACCTTC. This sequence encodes CASRTPGVTNYGYTF.

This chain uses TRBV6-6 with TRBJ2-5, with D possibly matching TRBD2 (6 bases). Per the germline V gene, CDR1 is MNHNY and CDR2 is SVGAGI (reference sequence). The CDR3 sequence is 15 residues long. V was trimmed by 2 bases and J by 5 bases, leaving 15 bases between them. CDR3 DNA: TGTGCCAGCAGTTACCAAGGGCGGGGCTCGGAGACCCAGTACTTC. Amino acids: CASSYQGRGSETQYF.

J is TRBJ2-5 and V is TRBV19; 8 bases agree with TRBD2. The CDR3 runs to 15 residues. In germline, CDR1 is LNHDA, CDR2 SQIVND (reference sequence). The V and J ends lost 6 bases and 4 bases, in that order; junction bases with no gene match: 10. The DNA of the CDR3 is TGTGCCAGTAGAAGAAAAGCGGGAGTGGGAGAGACCCAGTACTTC. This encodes CASRRKAGVGETQYF. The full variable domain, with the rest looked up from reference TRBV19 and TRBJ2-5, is DGGITQSPKYLFRKEGQNVTLSCEQNLNHDAMYWYRQDPGQGLRLIYYSQIVNDFQKGDIAEGYSVSREKKESFPLTVTSAQKNPTAFYLCASRRKAGVGETQYFGPGTRLLVL.

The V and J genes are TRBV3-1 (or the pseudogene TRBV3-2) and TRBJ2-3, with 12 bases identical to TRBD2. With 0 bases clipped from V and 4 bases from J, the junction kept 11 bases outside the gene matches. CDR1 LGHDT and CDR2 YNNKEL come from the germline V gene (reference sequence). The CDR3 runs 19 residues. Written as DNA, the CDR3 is TGTGCCAGCAGCCAAGATAGAGAGACTAGCGGGAGAGCTTCAGATACGCAGTATTTT. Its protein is CASSQDRETSGRASDTQYF.

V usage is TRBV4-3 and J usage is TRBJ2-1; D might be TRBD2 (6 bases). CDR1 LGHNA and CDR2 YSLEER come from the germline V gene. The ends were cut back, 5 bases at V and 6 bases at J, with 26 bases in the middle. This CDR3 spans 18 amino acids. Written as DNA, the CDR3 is TGCGCCAGCAGCTACATGACCCTCGGGAGTCGACGGGGCAATGAGCAGTTCTTC. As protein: CASSYMTLGSRRGNEQFF.

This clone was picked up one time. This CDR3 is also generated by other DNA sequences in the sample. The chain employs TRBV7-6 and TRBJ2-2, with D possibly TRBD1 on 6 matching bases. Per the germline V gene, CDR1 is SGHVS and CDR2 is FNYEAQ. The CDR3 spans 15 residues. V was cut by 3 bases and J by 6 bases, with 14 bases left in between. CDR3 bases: TGTGCCAGCAGCTTGGGGACATCTGGTGCCGGGGAGCTGTTTTTT. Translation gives CASSLGTSGAGELFF.

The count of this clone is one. The CDR3 sequence is CASSIGTSGDNEQFF. CDR3 sequence (DNA): TGTGCCAGTAGTATTGGGACTAGCGGGGACAATGAGCAGTTCTTC. V usage is TRBV19 and J usage is TRBJ2-1; 13 nucleotides agree with TRBD2. J was trimmed by 5 bases and V by 3 bases; bases with no gene match: 1. The germline gives CDR1 LNHDA, CDR2 SQIVND (reference sequence). CDR3 length: 15 amino acids.

CDR3 DNA sequence: TGTGCCAGTAGTGACCGACAGGGTTCACCCCTCCACTTT. Its translation: CASSDRQGSPLHF. This chain joins TRBV19 and TRBJ1-6; 7 bases fit TRBD1. The germline V gene has CDR1 LNHDA and CDR2 SQIVND (reference sequence). After removal of 5 bases from V and 9 bases from J, the junction contained 4 bases not matched to a gene. This CDR3 spans 13 amino acids. The full variable domain, with the rest looked up from reference TRBV19 and TRBJ1-6, is DGGITQSPKYLFRKEGQNVTLSCEQNLNHDAMYWYRQDPGQGLRLIYYSQIVNDFQKGDIAEGYSVSREKKESFPLTVTSAQKNPTAFYLCASSDRQGSPLHFGNGTRLTVT.

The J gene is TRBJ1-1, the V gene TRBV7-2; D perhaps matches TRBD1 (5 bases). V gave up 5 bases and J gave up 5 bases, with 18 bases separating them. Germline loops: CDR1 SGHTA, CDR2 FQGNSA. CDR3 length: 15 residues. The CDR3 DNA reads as TGTGCCAGCAGCCGTGCGGGGGGTTTAACGACTGAAGCTTTCTTT. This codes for CASSRAGGLTTEAFF.

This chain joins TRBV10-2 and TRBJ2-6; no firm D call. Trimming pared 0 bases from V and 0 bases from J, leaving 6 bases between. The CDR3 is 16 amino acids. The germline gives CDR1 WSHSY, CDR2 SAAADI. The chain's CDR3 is CASSESFSSGANVLTF. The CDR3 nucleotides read TGCGCCAGCAGTGAGTCGTTCAGCTCTGGGGCCAACGTCCTGACTTTC.

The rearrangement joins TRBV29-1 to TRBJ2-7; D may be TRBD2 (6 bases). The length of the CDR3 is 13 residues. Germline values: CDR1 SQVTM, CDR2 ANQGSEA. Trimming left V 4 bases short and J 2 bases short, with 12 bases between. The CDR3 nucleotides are TGCAGCGTTGCCCCTAGCGCAACCTACGAGCAGTACTTC. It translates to CSVAPSATYEQYF.

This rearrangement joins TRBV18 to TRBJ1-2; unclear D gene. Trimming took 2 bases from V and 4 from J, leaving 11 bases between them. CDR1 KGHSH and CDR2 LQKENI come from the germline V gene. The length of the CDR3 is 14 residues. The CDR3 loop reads CASSPSRHRYGYTF. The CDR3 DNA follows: TGTGCCAGCTCACCATCGAGACACCGCTATGGCTACACCTTC. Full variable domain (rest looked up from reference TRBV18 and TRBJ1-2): NAGVMQNPRHLVRRRGQEARLRCSPMKGHSHVYWYRQLPEEGLKFMVYLQKENIIDESGMPKERFSAEFPKEGPSILRIQQVVRGDSAAYFCASSPSRHRYGYTFGSGTRLTVV.

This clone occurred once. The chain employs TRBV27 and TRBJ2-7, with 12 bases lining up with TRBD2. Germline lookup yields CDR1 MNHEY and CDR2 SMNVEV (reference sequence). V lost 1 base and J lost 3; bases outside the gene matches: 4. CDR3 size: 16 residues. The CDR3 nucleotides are TGTGCCAGCAGTTTATGGACTAGCGGGACCCTCTACGAGCAGTACTTC. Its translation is CASSLWTSGTLYEQYF.

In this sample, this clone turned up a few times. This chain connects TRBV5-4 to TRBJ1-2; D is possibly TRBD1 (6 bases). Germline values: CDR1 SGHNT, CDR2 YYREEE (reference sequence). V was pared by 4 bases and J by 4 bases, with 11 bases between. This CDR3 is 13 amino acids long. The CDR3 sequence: CASSRTGIYGYTF. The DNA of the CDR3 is TGTGCCAGCAGCCGTACAGGGATCTATGGCTACACCTTC.